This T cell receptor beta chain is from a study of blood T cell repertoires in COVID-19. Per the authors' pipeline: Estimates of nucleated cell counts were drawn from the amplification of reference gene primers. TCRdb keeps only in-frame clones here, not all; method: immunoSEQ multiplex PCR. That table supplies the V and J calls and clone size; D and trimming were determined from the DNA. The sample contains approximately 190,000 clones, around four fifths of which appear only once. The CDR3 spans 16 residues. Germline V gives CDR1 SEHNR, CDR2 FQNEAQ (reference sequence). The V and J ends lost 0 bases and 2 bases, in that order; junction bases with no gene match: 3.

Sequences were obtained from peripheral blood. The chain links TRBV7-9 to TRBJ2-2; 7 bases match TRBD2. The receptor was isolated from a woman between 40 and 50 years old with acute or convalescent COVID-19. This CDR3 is CASSLALAGNTGELFF. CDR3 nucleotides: TGTGCCAGCAGCTTAGCATTAGCGGGTAACACCGGGGAGCTGTTTTTT.